This TCR beta chain originates from a study of OX40 agonist ivuxolimab in advanced cancers. Notes on the study in general: In the 0.1-3.0 mg/kg groups, partial responders showed among the lowest expansion.

On this clone itself: Its antigen is undetermined.

This CDR3 has 13 amino acids. CDR1 and CDR2 (germline): MNHNS, SASEGT. Trimming pared 2 bases from V and 1 base from J, leaving 5 bases between. Produced via immunoSEQ multiplex PCR; TCRdb's table is partial and in-frame only. The sample shows more than 45,000 clones, about 93% of them seen only once. The chain carries TRBV6-1 and TRBJ1-1; D is ambiguous. The source is an adult with an advanced solid tumor such as melanoma, head and neck, liver or kidney cancer. This sample comprised CD4+ or CD8+ T cells sorted from blood, obtained in a trial of the OX40 agonist ivuxolimab. CDR3 DNA sequence: TGTGCCAGCAGTGAAAGGGAGAACACTGAAGCTTTCTTT. Protein product: CASSERENTEAFF.